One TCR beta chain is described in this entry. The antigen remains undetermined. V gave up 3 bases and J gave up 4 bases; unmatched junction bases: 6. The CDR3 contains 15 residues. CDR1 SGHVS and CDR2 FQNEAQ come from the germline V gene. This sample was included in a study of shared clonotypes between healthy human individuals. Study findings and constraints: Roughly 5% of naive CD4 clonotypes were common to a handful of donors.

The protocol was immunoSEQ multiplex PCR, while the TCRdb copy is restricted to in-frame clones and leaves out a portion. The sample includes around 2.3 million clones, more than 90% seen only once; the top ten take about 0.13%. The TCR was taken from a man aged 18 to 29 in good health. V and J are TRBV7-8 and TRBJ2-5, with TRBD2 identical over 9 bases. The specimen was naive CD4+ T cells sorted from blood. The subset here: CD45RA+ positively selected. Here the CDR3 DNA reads TGTGCCAGCAGCTTCCTAGCGGGATATTTAGAGACCCAGTACTTC. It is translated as CASSFLAGYLETQYF. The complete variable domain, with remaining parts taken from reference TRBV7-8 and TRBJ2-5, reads GAGVSQSPRYKVAKRGQDVALRCDPISGHVSLFWYQQALGQGPEFLTYFQNEAQLDKSGLPSDRFFAERPEGSVSTLKIQRTQQEDSAVYLCASSFLAGYLETQYFGPGTRLLVL.